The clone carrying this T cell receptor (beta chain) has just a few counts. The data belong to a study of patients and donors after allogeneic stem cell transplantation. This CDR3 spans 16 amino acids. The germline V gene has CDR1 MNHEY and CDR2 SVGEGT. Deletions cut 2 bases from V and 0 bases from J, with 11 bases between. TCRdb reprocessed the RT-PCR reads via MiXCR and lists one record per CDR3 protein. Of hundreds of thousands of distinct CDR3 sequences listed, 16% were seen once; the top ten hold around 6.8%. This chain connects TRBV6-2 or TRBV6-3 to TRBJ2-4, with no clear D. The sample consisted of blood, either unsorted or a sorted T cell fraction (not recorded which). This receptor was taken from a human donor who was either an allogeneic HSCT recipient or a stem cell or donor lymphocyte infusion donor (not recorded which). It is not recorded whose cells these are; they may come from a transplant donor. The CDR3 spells CASSYGRKLAKNIQYF. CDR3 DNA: TGTGCCAGCAGTTACGGTCGGAAACTAGCCAAAAACATTCAGTACTTC.